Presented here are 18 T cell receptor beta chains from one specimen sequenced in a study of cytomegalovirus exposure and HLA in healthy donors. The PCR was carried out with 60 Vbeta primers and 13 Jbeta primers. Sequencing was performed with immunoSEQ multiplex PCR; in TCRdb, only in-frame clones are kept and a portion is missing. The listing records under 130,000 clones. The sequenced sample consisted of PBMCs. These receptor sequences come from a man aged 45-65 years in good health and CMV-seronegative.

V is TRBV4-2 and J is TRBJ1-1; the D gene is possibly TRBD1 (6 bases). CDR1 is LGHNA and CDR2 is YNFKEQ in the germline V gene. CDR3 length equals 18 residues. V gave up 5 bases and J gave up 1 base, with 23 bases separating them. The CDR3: CASSVTGFQSQKNTEAFF. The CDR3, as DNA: TGTGCCAGCAGCGTCACAGGGTTCCAGAGCCAGAAGAACACTGAAGCTTTCTTT.

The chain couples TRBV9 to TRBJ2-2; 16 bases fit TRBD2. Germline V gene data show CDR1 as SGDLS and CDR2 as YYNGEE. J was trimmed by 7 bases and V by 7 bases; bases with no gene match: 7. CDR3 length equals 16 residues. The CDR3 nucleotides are TGTGCCAGCTCCTCGGGACTAGCGGGAGGGGTCGGGGAGCTGTTTTTT. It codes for CASSSGLAGGVGELFF.

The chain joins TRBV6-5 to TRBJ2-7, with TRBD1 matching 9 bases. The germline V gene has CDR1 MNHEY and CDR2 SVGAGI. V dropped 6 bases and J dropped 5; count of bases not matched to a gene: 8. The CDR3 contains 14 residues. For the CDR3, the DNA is TGTGCCAGCAGCCGGGACAGGGTATCCCACGAGCAGTACTTC. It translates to CASSRDRVSHEQYF.

CDR3 sequence reads: CASSLFSLAGTAFF. As DNA, the CDR3 is TGTGCCAGCAGCTTGTTCAGTTTGGCGGGGACCGCTTTCTTT. The rearrangement uses TRBV5-6 and TRBJ1-1; D perhaps matches TRBD1 (5 bases). This CDR3 is built from 14 residues. V lost 1 base and J 11 bases, leaving 18 bases between the germline ends. The germline CDR1 and CDR2 sequences are SGHDT and YYEEEE. The full variable domain, rest sourced from reference TRBV5-6 and TRBJ1-1, is DAGVTQSPTHLIKTRGQQVTLRCSPKSGHDTVSWYQQALGQGPQFIFQYYEEEERQRGNFPDRFSGHQFPNYSSELNVNALLLGDSALYLCASSLFSLAGTAFFGQGTRLTVV.

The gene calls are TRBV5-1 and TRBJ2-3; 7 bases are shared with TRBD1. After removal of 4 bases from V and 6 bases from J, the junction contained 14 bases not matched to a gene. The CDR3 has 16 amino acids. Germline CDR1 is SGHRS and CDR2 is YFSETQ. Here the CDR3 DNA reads TGCGCCAGCAGCCCGACAGGGTCCCGAGATACGGATACGCAGTATTTT. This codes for CASSPTGSRDTDTQYF.

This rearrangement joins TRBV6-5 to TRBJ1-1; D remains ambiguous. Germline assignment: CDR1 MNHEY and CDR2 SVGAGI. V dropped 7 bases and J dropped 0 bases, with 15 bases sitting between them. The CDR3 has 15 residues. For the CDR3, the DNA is TGTGCCAGCACCCCGATGGCCCATCTGAACACTGAAGCTTTCTTT. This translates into CASTPMAHLNTEAFF.

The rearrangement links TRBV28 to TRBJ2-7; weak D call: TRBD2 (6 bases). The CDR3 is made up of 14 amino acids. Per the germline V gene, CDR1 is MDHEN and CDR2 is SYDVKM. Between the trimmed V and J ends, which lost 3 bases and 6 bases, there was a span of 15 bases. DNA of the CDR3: TGTGCCAGCAGTTTGGGGACTCATGGCGGCGAGCAGTACTTC. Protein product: CASSLGTHGGEQYF.

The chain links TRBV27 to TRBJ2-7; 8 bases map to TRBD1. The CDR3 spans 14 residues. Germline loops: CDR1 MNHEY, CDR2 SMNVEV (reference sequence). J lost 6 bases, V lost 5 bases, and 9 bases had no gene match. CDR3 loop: CASSPYRGTGEQYF. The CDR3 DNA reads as TGTGCCAGCAGTCCATACAGGGGGACCGGCGAGCAGTACTTC.

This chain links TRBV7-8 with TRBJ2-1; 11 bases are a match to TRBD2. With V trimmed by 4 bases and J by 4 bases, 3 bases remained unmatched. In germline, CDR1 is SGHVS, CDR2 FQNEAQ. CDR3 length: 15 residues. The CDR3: CASSSGTSGYNEQFF. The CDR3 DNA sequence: TGTGCCAGCAGCTCTGGGACTAGCGGATACAATGAGCAGTTCTTC.

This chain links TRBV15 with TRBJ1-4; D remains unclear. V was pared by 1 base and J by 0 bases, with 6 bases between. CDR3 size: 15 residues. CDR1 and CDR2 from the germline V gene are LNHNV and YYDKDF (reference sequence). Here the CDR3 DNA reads TGTGCCACCAGCAGAGCTAAAGCAACTAATGAAAAACTGTTTTTT. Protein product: CATSRAKATNEKLFF.

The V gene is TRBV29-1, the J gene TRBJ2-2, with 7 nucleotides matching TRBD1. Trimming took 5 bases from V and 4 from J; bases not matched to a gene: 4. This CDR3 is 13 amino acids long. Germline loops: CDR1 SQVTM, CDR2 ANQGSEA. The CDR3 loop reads CSVNRDSTGELFF. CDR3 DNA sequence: TGCAGCGTTAACCGGGACAGCACCGGGGAGCTGTTTTTT.

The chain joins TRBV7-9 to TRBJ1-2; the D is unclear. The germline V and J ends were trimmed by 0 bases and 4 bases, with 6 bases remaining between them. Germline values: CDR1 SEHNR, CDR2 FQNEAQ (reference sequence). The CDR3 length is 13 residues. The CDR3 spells CASSLATPYGYTF. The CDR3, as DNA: TGTGCCAGCAGCTTAGCGACTCCCTATGGCTACACCTTC.

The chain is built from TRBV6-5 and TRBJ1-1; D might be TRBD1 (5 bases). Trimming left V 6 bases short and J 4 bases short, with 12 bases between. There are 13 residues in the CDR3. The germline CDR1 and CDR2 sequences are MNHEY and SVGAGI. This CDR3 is CASRDRGSTEAFF. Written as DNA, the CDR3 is TGTGCCAGCAGAGATAGGGGATCCACTGAAGCTTTCTTT.

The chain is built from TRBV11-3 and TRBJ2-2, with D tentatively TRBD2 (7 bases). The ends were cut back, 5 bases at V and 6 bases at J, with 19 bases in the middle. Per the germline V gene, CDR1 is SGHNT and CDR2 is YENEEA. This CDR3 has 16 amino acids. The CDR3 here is CASSPEMGGGPGELFF. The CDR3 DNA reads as TGTGCCAGCAGCCCTGAAATGGGGGGGGGCCCCGGGGAGCTGTTTTTT.

CDR3: CASSKERGSNEQFF. The CDR3 nucleotides are TGTGCCAGTAGTAAAGAGCGGGGCAGCAATGAGCAGTTCTTC. The chain couples TRBV19 to TRBJ2-1; 7 nucleotides align to TRBD2. V lost 4 bases, J lost 6 bases, and 6 bases stayed unmatched. CDR1 LNHDA and CDR2 SQIVND come from the germline V gene (reference sequence). This CDR3 is 14 amino acids long.

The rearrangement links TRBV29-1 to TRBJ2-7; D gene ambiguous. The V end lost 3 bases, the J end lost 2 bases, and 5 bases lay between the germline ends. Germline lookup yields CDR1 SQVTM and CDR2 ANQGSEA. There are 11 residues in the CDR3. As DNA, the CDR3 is TGCAGCGTTGAGGGCGCCTACGAGCAGTACTTC. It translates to CSVEGAYEQYF.

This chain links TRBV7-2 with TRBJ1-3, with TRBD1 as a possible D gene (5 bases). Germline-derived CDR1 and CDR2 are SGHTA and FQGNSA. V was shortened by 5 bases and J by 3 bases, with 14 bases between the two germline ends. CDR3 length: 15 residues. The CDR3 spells CASSLTATYGNTIYF. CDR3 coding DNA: TGTGCCAGCAGCCTGACAGCGACATATGGAAACACCATATATTTT.

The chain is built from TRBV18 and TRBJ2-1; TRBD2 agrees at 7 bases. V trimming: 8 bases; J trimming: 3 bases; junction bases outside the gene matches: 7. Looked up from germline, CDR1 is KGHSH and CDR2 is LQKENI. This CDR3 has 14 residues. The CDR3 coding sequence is TGTGCCAGCGGCGCCGGGGGGATCTACAATGAGCAGTTCTTC. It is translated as CASGAGGIYNEQFF.